Below, 30 T cell receptor beta chains from the same sample are listed, as sequenced in a study of OX40 agonist ivuxolimab in advanced cancers. Here immunoSEQ multiplex PCR was the method, and the copy in TCRdb shows in-frame clones only, minus some. The table has about 53,000 clones, approximately 75% seen once. The sequencing here drew on CD4+ or CD8+ T cells sorted from blood, taken in a trial of the OX40 agonist ivuxolimab. The receptors here all came from an adult with an advanced solid tumor such as melanoma, head and neck, liver or kidney cancer.

This clone occurred a few times. CDR3 sequence: CASSSFPGATHEKLFF. DNA for the CDR3: TGTGCCAGCAGCTCTTTTCCGGGGGCAACGCATGAAAAACTGTTTTTT. The rearrangement links TRBV7-2 to TRBJ1-4; maybe TRBD1 (6 bases). The CDR3 contains 16 residues. The germline V gene encodes CDR1 SGHTA and CDR2 FQGNSA. V lost 4 bases to trimming and J lost 6 bases, with 18 bases between them.

The rearrangement links TRBV12-5 to TRBJ1-1; D unclear. Germline values: CDR1 LGHNT, CDR2 FRNRAP. There are 13 residues in the CDR3. Trimming shortened V by 7 bases and J by 6 bases, and 15 bases separated the two germline ends. DNA for the CDR3: TGTGCTAGTGCTATCTCCAGTATCGCTGAAGCTTTCTTT. Protein sequence: CASAISSIAEAFF.

This clone was detected once. This chain joins TRBV11-2 and TRBJ2-7; TRBD2 aligns across 9 bases. This CDR3 region has 15 residues. V lost 4 bases to trimming and J lost 2 bases; unmatched junction nucleotides: 6. Germline lookup yields CDR1 SGHAT and CDR2 FQNNGV. CDR3 region: CASSSGLATAYEQYF. The CDR3 coding sequence is TGTGCCAGCAGCTCAGGACTAGCGACCGCCTACGAGCAGTACTTC.

This CDR3 is CASSVAGDWNTEAFF. The CDR3 nucleotides are TGTGCCAGCAGCGTAGCAGGGGATTGGAACACTGAAGCTTTCTTT. The rearrangement joins TRBV9 to TRBJ1-1, with a weak D call TRBD1 (6 bases). Per the germline V gene, CDR1 is SGDLS and CDR2 is YYNGEE. With 0 bases removed from V and 1 base from J, the gap between germline ends came to 10 bases. The CDR3 is 15 amino acids.

The count of this clone is one. The V call is TRBV4-2, the J call TRBJ2-7, with TRBD2 matching 13 bases. From germline, CDR1 is LGHNA and CDR2 YNFKEQ. CDR3 length: 16 residues. V shed 2 bases, J shed 7 bases, and the junction held 8 bases outside the gene matches. CDR3: CASSQPGLAGEDEQYF. DNA of the CDR3: TGTGCCAGCAGCCAACCAGGACTAGCGGGAGAAGATGAGCAGTACTTC.

V is TRBV14 and J is TRBJ2-5; TRBD2 matches at 8 bases. The V and J ends lost 4 bases and 4 bases, in that order; junction bases with no gene match: 2. This CDR3 has 13 residues. Per the germline V gene, CDR1 is SGHDN and CDR2 is FVKESK. CDR3 loop: CASSRGLGETQYF. Written as DNA, the CDR3 is TGTGCCAGCAGCCGGGGACTAGGAGAGACCCAGTACTTC.

The V call is TRBV6-1, the J call TRBJ1-5, with D possibly being TRBD1 (6 bases). V was cut by 5 bases and J by 2 bases, with 13 bases left in between. CDR3 size: 15 residues. CDR1 and CDR2 (germline): MNHNS, SASEGT. CDR3 DNA sequence: TGTGCCAGCAGTCAGGGGATGGAGGGCAATCAGCCCCAGCATTTT. Translation: CASSQGMEGNQPQHF.

This chain connects TRBV30 to TRBJ1-2; D not certain. Trimming left V 0 bases short and J 8 bases short, with 10 bases between. Germline V lookup: CDR1 GTSNPN, CDR2 SVGIG (reference sequence). CDR3 length: 12 residues. The CDR3 DNA is TGTGCCTGGAGTGTCGGCAGCACCGGCTACACCTTC. Translation gives CAWSVGSTGYTF.

CDR3 sequence (DNA): TGTGCCAGCACCCTCCTAGCCCCTAACACTGAAGCTTTCTTT. The encoded protein is CASTLLAPNTEAFF. V gene TRBV7-8 combines with J gene TRBJ1-1; D is undetermined. There are 14 residues in the CDR3. Trimming shortened V by 7 bases and J by 2 bases, and 14 bases separated the two germline ends. Looked up from germline, CDR1 is SGHVS and CDR2 is FQNEAQ.

There are a few counts of this clone. The chain has TRBV7-2 and TRBJ1-3; possibly TRBD1 for D (6 bases). V was clipped by 3 bases and J by 3 bases, with 9 bases between them. The CDR3 runs to 14 residues. CDR1 and CDR2 from the germline V gene are SGHTA and FQGNSA. Here the CDR3 DNA reads TGTGCCAGCAGCTTCCCGGACAGTGGAAACACCATATATTTT. Translated: CASSFPDSGNTIYF.

This chain uses TRBV2 with TRBJ1-4; no definite D call. Germline loops: CDR1 SNHLY, CDR2 FYNNEI. Between the trimmed V and J ends, which lost 4 bases and 7 bases, there was a span of 13 bases. The CDR3 extends over 14 amino acids. The CDR3 DNA is TGTGCCAGCAGTGTAAAAGGGCTTCCTGAAAAACTGTTTTTT. It specifies CASSVKGLPEKLFF.

On this clone itself: Additional DNA sequences in this sample encode the identical CDR3. The chain recombines TRBV11-2 with TRBJ2-7, with TRBD2 matching 7 bases. The CDR3 runs 14 residues. V lost 1 base, J lost 2 bases, and 2 bases stayed unmatched. Germline V gene lookup returns CDR1 SGHAT and CDR2 FQNNGV. DNA for the CDR3: TGTGCCAGCAGCTTAGGCGGGAGTACCTACGAGCAGTACTTC. This gives the protein CASSLGGSTYEQYF.

CDR3 sequence reads: CASSSAGGGRTIYF. DNA of the CDR3: TGTGCCAGCAGTTCCGCCGGGGGAGGGAGGACCATATATTTT. This chain connects TRBV27 to TRBJ1-3, with D perhaps matching TRBD1 (5 bases). This CDR3 region has 14 residues. Germline V gene lookup returns CDR1 MNHEY and CDR2 SMNVEV (reference sequence). V lost 4 bases and J lost 10, with 17 bases in between.

This chain links TRBV7-9 with TRBJ2-3; D gene ambiguous. This CDR3 is 11 amino acids long. Looked up from germline, CDR1 is SEHNR and CDR2 is FQNEAQ (reference sequence). Trimming cost V 5 bases and J 2 bases, with 2 bases left between them. The CDR3 is CASSNTDTQYF. The CDR3 coding sequence is TGTGCCAGCAGCAACACAGATACGCAGTATTTT.

The chain carries TRBV28 and TRBJ2-7; 7 bases match TRBD2. The ends lost 6 bases at V and 6 bases at J; junction bases unmatched: 8. In germline, CDR1 is MDHEN, CDR2 SYDVKM. CDR3 length: 13 residues. CDR3 nucleotides: TGTGCCAGCAGCACCGGACTAGAGCGCGAGCAGTACTTC. Translated: CASSTGLEREQYF.

The chain joins TRBV19 to TRBJ1-2, with 8 bases fitting TRBD1. V gave up 7 bases and J gave up 6 bases; unmatched junction bases: 10. Germline assignment: CDR1 LNHDA and CDR2 SQIVND (reference sequence). The CDR3 consists of 14 residues. CDR3 bases: TGTGCCAGTAATTACAGGGGGAACGAGCATGGCTACACCTTC. It codes for CASNYRGNEHGYTF.

The rearrangement uses TRBV27 and TRBJ2-1; 7 bases agree with TRBD2. J lost 3 bases, V lost 3 bases, and 5 bases had no gene match. Germline lookup yields CDR1 MNHEY and CDR2 SMNVEV (reference sequence). The CDR3 has 15 amino acids. Written as DNA, the CDR3 is TGTGCCAGCAGTTTTAGAGCGGGGAACTACAATGAGCAGTTCTTC. Translated: CASSFRAGNYNEQFF.

The chain links TRBV7-2 to TRBJ1-4, with D unclear. CDR1 and CDR2 (germline): SGHTA, FQGNSA. The CDR3 has 13 residues. With 3 bases removed from V and 8 bases from J, the gap between germline ends came to 10 bases. CDR3 sequence reads: CASSFAGEEKLFF. The CDR3 DNA reads TGTGCCAGCAGCTTCGCGGGTGAGGAAAAACTGTTTTTT.

The chain links TRBV28 to TRBJ2-5, with a weak D call TRBD2 (6 bases). The tail of the sequence fits TRBJ2-7 better, so the J call may be wrong. The V gene's germline CDR1 is MDHEN and CDR2 SYDVKM. The CDR3 is made up of 14 amino acids. The CDR3 sequence is CASNPGGAAYEQYF. Here the CDR3 DNA reads TGTGCCAGCAACCCCGGCGGGGCCGCCTACGAGCAGTACTTC.

The chain is built from TRBV6-5 and TRBJ1-4; D may be TRBD1 (5 bases). CDR1 MNHEY and CDR2 SVGAGI come from the germline V gene. The CDR3 totals 13 residues. Trimming took off 8 bases at V and 6 bases at J, with 13 bases between the two ends. The CDR3: CASGRGKDEKLFF. DNA of the CDR3: TGTGCCAGCGGGCGGGGGAAGGATGAAAAACTGTTTTTT.

The chain recombines TRBV5-1 with TRBJ2-3; tentatively, D is TRBD2 (6 bases). Looked up from germline, CDR1 is SGHRS and CDR2 is YFSETQ. V lost 0 bases, J lost 3 bases, and 11 bases lay in between. CDR3 length: 15 residues. Here the CDR3 DNA reads TGCGCCAGCAGCTTGGCGCGGGACGAGACAGATACGCAGTATTTT. Its translation: CASSLARDETDTQYF.

V and J are TRBV7-2 and TRBJ1-6, with a tentative D call TRBD1 (5 bases). The germline V and J ends were trimmed by 1 base and 8 bases, with 12 bases remaining between them. In germline, CDR1 is SGHTA, CDR2 FQGNSA. The CDR3 totals 15 residues. The CDR3 region is CASSLGTTTHSPLHF. As DNA, the CDR3 is TGTGCCAGCAGCTTAGGGACAACGACGCATTCACCCCTCCACTTT.

The V gene is TRBV6-6, the J gene TRBJ1-6; perhaps TRBD1 as D (5 bases). This CDR3 contains 13 residues. Trimming took off 6 bases at V and 9 bases at J, with 12 bases between the two ends. The germline V gene has CDR1 MNHNY and CDR2 SVGAGI (reference sequence). The CDR3 DNA reads as TGTGCCAGCAGACAGGTATTAGGTTCACCCCTCCACTTT. Its translation: CASRQVLGSPLHF.

The chain couples TRBV10-2 to TRBJ1-5; D gene uncertain. CDR1 is WSHSY and CDR2 is SAAADI in the germline V gene. The CDR3 extends over 14 amino acids. V was trimmed by 8 bases and J by 4 bases, leaving 15 bases between them. The CDR3 DNA is TGCGCCAGCTGCCAGACCTCCCTTAATCAGCCCCAGCATTTT. It translates to CASCQTSLNQPQHF.

The chain couples TRBV4-1 to TRBJ2-1, with 12 bases identical to TRBD2. The V and J ends lost 0 bases and 9 bases, in that order; junction bases with no gene match: 6. Germline assignment: CDR1 MGHRA and CDR2 YSYEKL. The CDR3 length is 16 residues. Here the CDR3 DNA reads TGCGCCAGCAGCCAAGATAGGACTAGCGGGGCGGCTGAGCAGTTCTTC. It translates to CASSQDRTSGAAEQFF.

The chain joins TRBV5-5 to TRBJ1-2; D uncertain. The CDR3 contains 16 residues. CDR1 SGHKS and CDR2 YYEKEE come from the germline V gene (reference sequence). Between the trimmed V and J ends, which lost 0 bases and 4 bases, there was a span of 16 bases. CDR3 amino acids: CASSLVAGTGTYGYTF. The CDR3 nucleotides are TGTGCCAGCAGCTTGGTCGCCGGTACGGGAACCTATGGCTACACCTTC. Drawing the rest from reference TRBV5-5 and TRBJ1-2, the complete variable domain is DAGVTQSPTHLIKTRGQQVTLRCSPISGHKSVSWYQQVLGQGPQFIFQYYEKEERGRGNFPDRFSARQFPNYSSELNVNALLLGDSALYLCASSLVAGTGTYGYTFGSGTRLTVV.

The chain is built from TRBV7-2 and TRBJ1-6, with 7 bases fitting TRBD1. From germline, CDR1 is SGHTA and CDR2 FQGNSA. The CDR3 length is 18 residues. Trimming took 0 bases from V and 7 from J; bases not matched to a gene: 12. Here the CDR3 reads CASSLAPLRQGRNSPLHF. The CDR3 region has the DNA TGTGCCAGCAGCTTAGCCCCACTGAGACAGGGCCGCAATTCACCCCTCCACTTT.

The chain couples TRBV4-1 to TRBJ2-5; TRBD1 aligns across 8 bases. This CDR3 comprises 18 residues. Germline assignment: CDR1 MGHRA and CDR2 YSYEKL. J lost 4 bases, V lost 1 base, and 14 bases had no gene match. CDR3 bases: TGCGCCAGCAGCCAAGCGAATCGGATTGGAGGACAGGGAGAGACCCAGTACTTC. It is translated as CASSQANRIGGQGETQYF.

The chain joins TRBV19 to TRBJ1-3; D unclear. V shed 7 bases and J shed 7 bases, with 8 bases lying between them. The CDR3 has 11 residues. In germline, CDR1 is LNHDA, CDR2 SQIVND (reference sequence). The CDR3 DNA is TGTGCCAGTATTTATAGGAACACCATATATTTT. Translating gives CASIYRNTIYF.

The table lists this clone with a count of one. This rearrangement joins TRBV27 to TRBJ2-7, with TRBD1 matching over 9 bases. The trim removed 4 bases at V and 1 base at J, leaving 14 bases unmatched. The CDR3 covers 18 residues. The germline V gene has CDR1 MNHEY and CDR2 SMNVEV (reference sequence). The CDR3 loop is CASSSPPHRGRQSYEQYF. The CDR3 DNA reads as TGTGCCAGCAGTTCCCCCCCCCACAGGGGGCGACAGTCCTACGAGCAGTACTTC.